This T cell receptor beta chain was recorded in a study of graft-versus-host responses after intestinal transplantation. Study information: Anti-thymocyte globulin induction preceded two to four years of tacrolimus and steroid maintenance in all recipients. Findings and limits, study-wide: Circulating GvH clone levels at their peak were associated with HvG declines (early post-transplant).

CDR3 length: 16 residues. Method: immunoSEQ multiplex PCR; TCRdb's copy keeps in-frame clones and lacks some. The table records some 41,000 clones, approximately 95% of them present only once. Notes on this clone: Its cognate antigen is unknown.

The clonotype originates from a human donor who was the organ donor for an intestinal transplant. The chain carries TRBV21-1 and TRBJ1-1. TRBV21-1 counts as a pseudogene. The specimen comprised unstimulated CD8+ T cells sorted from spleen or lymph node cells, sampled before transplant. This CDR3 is CASSNPQGRANTEAFF. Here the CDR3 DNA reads TGTGCCAGCAGCAATCCCCAGGGGAGGGCGAACACTGAAGCTTTCTTT.